The 10 T cell receptor beta chains listed next were all sequenced from one sample in a study of vaccination effects on CD4 cells after COVID-19. No cognate antigen is known for these TCRs. Sequencing followed a ViraFEST assay step that expanded antigen-specific CD4+ T cells with viral peptide pools. CD4+ T cell isolation took place after 10 days of culture. Participants got two doses of BNT162b2 or mRNA-1273 vaccine. Sequenced by immunoSEQ multiplex PCR; TCRdb stores in-frame clones only, minus some. The table includes 84,000 or so clones, under 85% detected once. This specimen consisted of CD4+ T cells from PBMCs cultured with HCoV-OC43 spike peptides, obtained after COVID-19 vaccination. The sample's subset: HCoV-OC43 spike overlapping peptide pool stimulation. All receptors derive from a human donor who received a COVID-19 vaccine.

This rearrangement joins TRBV2 to TRBJ1-2; TRBD1 agrees at 7 bases. CDR3 length: 15 residues. After removal of 6 bases from V and 5 bases from J, the junction contained 12 bases not matched to a gene. Germline CDR1 is SNHLY and CDR2 is FYNNEI. The CDR3 is CASSESLRGPYGYTF. The CDR3 DNA reads TGTGCCAGCAGCGAAAGTCTGAGGGGGCCATATGGCTACACCTTC. The full variable domain, in which reference TRBV2 and TRBJ1-2 provide the parts outside the CDR3, is EPEVTQTPSHQVTQMGQEVILRCVPISNHLYFYWYRQILGQKVEFLVSFYNNEISEKSEIFDDQFSVERPDGSNFTLKIRSTKLEDSAMYFCASSESLRGPYGYTFGSGTRLTVV.

The chain combines TRBV7-9 with TRBJ1-4; no reliable D call. CDR3 length: 15 residues. Germline assignment: CDR1 SEHNR and CDR2 FQNEAQ (reference sequence). With 3 bases removed from V and 1 base from J, the gap between germline ends came to 9 bases. CDR3: CASSLSGGTNEKLFF. CDR3 DNA: TGTGCCAGCAGCTTGAGCGGCGGAACTAATGAAAAACTGTTTTTT.

The rearrangement uses TRBV5-4 and TRBJ2-2; 8 bases match TRBD1. With 3 bases clipped from V and 0 bases from J, the junction kept 7 bases outside the gene matches. This CDR3 spans 17 amino acids. Germline V lookup: CDR1 SGHNT, CDR2 YYREEE (reference sequence). CDR3 protein: CASSWGLQGANTGELFF. The CDR3 bases are TGTGCCAGCAGCTGGGGCTTACAGGGGGCGAACACCGGGGAGCTGTTTTTT.

This chain joins TRBV19 and TRBJ1-2; D gene uncertain. Between the trimmed V and J ends, which lost 1 base and 1 base, there was a span of 7 bases. CDR1 and CDR2 (germline): LNHDA, SQIVND (reference sequence). The length of the CDR3 is 14 residues. CDR3 DNA sequence: TGTGCCAGTAGTATAGGATCCGTTAACTATGGCTACACCTTC. It encodes CASSIGSVNYGYTF.

This clone was seen a handful of times. In DNA, the CDR3 is TGTGCCAGCAGTTTATCTGGTACCGGCGGAGATACGCAGTATTTT. This codes for CASSLSGTGGDTQYF. This rearrangement joins TRBV28 to TRBJ2-3, with D unresolved. Germline V gives CDR1 MDHEN, CDR2 SYDVKM. Between the trimmed V and J ends, which lost 1 base and 5 bases, there was a span of 13 bases. The CDR3 extends over 15 amino acids.

The V and J genes are TRBV10-3 and TRBJ2-7; 10 positions agree with TRBD1. The junction had 4 bases not matched to a gene; V was cut back by 6 bases and J by 5 bases. The CDR3 is 13 amino acids. Germline loops: CDR1 ENHRY, CDR2 SYGVKD. The CDR3 reads CAISGTGDNEQYV. The CDR3 region has the DNA TGTGCCATCAGCGGGACAGGGGATAACGAGCAGTACGTC.

The rearrangement joins TRBV2 to TRBJ1-1, with D tentatively TRBD1 (5 bases). Trimming took 8 bases from V and 1 from J, leaving 11 bases between them. Germline V gene sequence: CDR1 SNHLY, CDR2 FYNNEI. The CDR3 length is 13 residues. CDR3 in amino acids: CASRQQPNTEAFF. In nucleotides, the CDR3 is TGTGCCAGCCGACAGCAACCGAACACTGAAGCTTTCTTT.

This chain links TRBV10-3 with TRBJ1-6; 10 bases are a match to TRBD1. V shed 0 bases, J shed 10 bases, and the junction held 6 bases outside the gene matches. Germline-derived CDR1 and CDR2 are ENHRY and SYGVKD. The CDR3 is 16 residues long. Here the CDR3 DNA reads TGTGCCATCAGTGAGTCGATAGGGACAGGGGTCTCACCCCTCCACTTT. Protein sequence: CAISESIGTGVSPLHF.

The chain has TRBV3-1 (or the pseudogene TRBV3-2) and TRBJ2-5; D not resolved. CDR1 is LGHDT and CDR2 is YNNKEL in the germline V gene (reference sequence). V was pared by 1 base and J by 6 bases, with 18 bases between. The CDR3 length is 16 residues. CDR3 DNA sequence: TGTGCCAGCAGCCAAGGAGCCCCCGCGAGTGGGAAGACCCAGTACTTC. Translation: CASSQGAPASGKTQYF.

There are a few counts of this clone. In DNA, the CDR3 is TGCGCCAGCAGCTTGGAAGGACTAGCATCTCGTGAGCAGTTCTTC. Its protein product is CASSLEGLASREQFF. The V call is TRBV5-1, the J call TRBJ2-1, with 8 positions matching TRBD2. The CDR3 sequence is 15 residues long. CDR1 is SGHRS, CDR2 YFSETQ, per germline. Trimming cost V 0 bases and J 9 bases; bases outside gene matches: 8.